Below, 24 T cell receptor beta chains from the same sample are listed, as sequenced in a study of identical twins. MiXCR was run by TCRdb on the 5' RACE reads, yielding one entry per CDR3 protein. Seen here are 750,000 to 950,000 distinct CDR3 sequences, 9% to 15% observed once, and the top ten hold around 1.5%. These records were also assigned to another study, of yellow fever vaccine responses in identical twins.

Sequenced sample: PBMCs. Every receptor here comes from a young woman in good health.

The chain carries TRBV13 and TRBJ2-7, with D perhaps matching TRBD2 (6 bases). V was clipped by 5 bases and J by 3 bases, with 14 bases between them. Germline V lookup: CDR1 PRHDT, CDR2 FYEKMQ (reference sequence). The CDR3 is 14 amino acids. The CDR3, as DNA: TGTGCCAGCAGCCTCGGGGACTCGAACTACGAGCAGTACGTC. The encoded protein is CASSLGDSNYEQYV.

The chain carries TRBV5-1 and TRBJ2-7; 7 nucleotides agree with TRBD2. Germline values: CDR1 SGHRS, CDR2 YFSETQ. The CDR3 is 14 amino acids. V lost 7 bases, J lost 0 bases, and 7 bases stayed unmatched. CDR3 sequence reads: CASRTSVTSYEQYV. The CDR3 region has the DNA TGCGCCAGCCGTACTAGCGTCACCTCCTACGAGCAGTACGTC.

This clonotype has only a few counts. V and J are TRBV3-1 and TRBJ1-2, with TRBD1 as a possible D gene (6 bases). Germline assignment: CDR1 LGHDT and CDR2 YNNKEL (reference sequence). The CDR3 consists of 14 residues. The V end lost 4 bases, the J end lost 1 base, and 10 bases lay between the germline ends. The DNA of the CDR3 is TGTGCCAGCAGCCCGACGGACAGTAACTATGGCTACACCTTC. This encodes CASSPTDSNYGYTF.

This clonotype was observed a handful of times. The V gene is TRBV5-1, the J gene TRBJ2-3; 9 bases map to TRBD2. Germline CDR1 is SGHRS and CDR2 is YFSETQ. There are 19 residues in the CDR3. J lost 1 base, V lost 1 base, and 13 bases had no gene match. The CDR3 protein is CASSLPVAGEVSGTDTQYF. The CDR3 coding sequence is TGCGCCAGCAGCTTGCCGGTAGCGGGAGAGGTCTCTGGCACAGATACGCAGTATTTT.

As to this clonotype: Compared with germline, one end of the junction differs, possibly owing to a read error. The gene calls are TRBV7-2 and TRBJ2-3, with TRBD1 matching over 8 bases. Per germline, CDR1 SGHTA and CDR2 FQGNSA. The CDR3 length is 12 residues. The CDR3 nucleotides are TGTGCCAGCAGCCGTGCGGGACAGGTACCCCACTTT. This codes for CASSRAGQVPHF.

A few counts support this clonotype. V is TRBV10-3 and J is TRBJ1-5, with 8 bases lining up with TRBD1. The CDR3 covers 15 residues. Germline V gene sequence: CDR1 ENHRY, CDR2 SYGVKD. Losses at the gene ends were 6 bases for V and 4 bases for J; bases not matched to a gene: 8. CDR3 sequence (DNA): TGTGCCATCAGCCCCGAGACAGGGGTAAATCAGCCCCAGCATTTT. Its translation: CAISPETGVNQPQHF.

The V and J genes are TRBV5-1 and TRBJ2-3; D not resolved. The germline V gene encodes CDR1 SGHRS and CDR2 YFSETQ. V was cut by 0 bases and J by 1 base, with 9 bases left in between. The CDR3 covers 15 residues. CDR3 DNA: TGCGCCAGCAGCTTGGTTGGCCGCCGCACAGATACGCAGTATTTT. Amino acid sequence: CASSLVGRRTDTQYF. Variable domain in full (rest from reference TRBV5-1 and TRBJ2-3): KAGVTQTPRYLIKTRGQQVTLSCSPISGHRSVSWYQQTPGQGLQFLFEYFSETQRNKGNFPGRFSGRQFSNSRSEMNVSTLELGDSALYLCASSLVGRRTDTQYFGPGTRLTVL.

This rearrangement joins TRBV7-9 to TRBJ2-3; TRBD1 matches at 7 bases. V dropped 8 bases and J dropped 7; count of bases not matched to a gene: 12. Germline lookup yields CDR1 SEHNR and CDR2 FQNEAQ (reference sequence). The CDR3 runs to 14 residues. The CDR3 loop is CASWGTESGYTQYF. CDR3 in DNA: TGTGCCAGCTGGGGGACAGAGTCCGGATATACGCAGTATTTT.

This clonotype has at least ten counts. The CDR3 coding sequence is TGCGCCAGCAGCTTGGTTACGGGCTCTGGAAACACCATATATTTT. This sequence encodes CASSLVTGSGNTIYF. The rearrangement joins TRBV5-1 to TRBJ1-3; D is ambiguous. The V gene lost 0 bases and the J gene lost 0 bases, with 7 bases spanning the gap. CDR3 length: 15 residues. Germline V gene data show CDR1 as SGHRS and CDR2 as YFSETQ.

CDR3 in amino acids: CASSDNRGLGQPQHF. As DNA, the CDR3 is TGTGCCAGCAGCGACAACAGGGGATTGGGTCAGCCCCAGCATTTT. The chain couples TRBV7-6 to TRBJ1-5; 7 bases map to TRBD1. CDR1 is SGHVS and CDR2 is FNYEAQ in the germline V gene. This CDR3 has 15 residues. The junction had 10 bases not matched to a gene; V was cut back by 5 bases and J by 6 bases.

This clonotype turned up a few times. The V call is TRBV6-1, the J call TRBJ2-5; D is uncertain. V lost 7 bases, J lost 4 bases, and 13 bases lay in between. The CDR3 totals 13 residues. Germline V gives CDR1 MNHNS, CDR2 SASEGT. The chain's CDR3 is CASTQAHRETQYF. In nucleotides, the CDR3 is TGTGCCAGCACCCAGGCGCACCGAGAGACCCAGTACTTC.

This clonotype was found a few times. J is TRBJ2-3 and V is TRBV12-3 or TRBV12-4; D gene unclear. CDR3 length: 12 amino acids. Trimming took off 5 bases at V and 2 bases at J, with 5 bases between the two ends. The CDR3 is CASSIFTDTQYF. CDR3 nucleotide sequence: TGTGCCAGCAGTATCTTCACAGATACGCAGTATTTT.

The J gene is TRBJ1-1, the V gene TRBV7-9; 8 bases are a match to TRBD1. V gave up 5 bases and J gave up 5 bases; unmatched junction bases: 7. CDR1 SEHNR and CDR2 FQNEAQ come from the germline V gene (reference sequence). The CDR3 runs 14 residues. CDR3 sequence: CASSPGQGQTEAFF. The CDR3, as DNA: TGTGCCAGCAGCCCAGGACAGGGTCAAACTGAAGCTTTCTTT. Combining the CDR3 with reference TRBV7-9 and TRBJ1-1 gives the whole variable domain DTGVSQNPRHKITKRGQNVTFRCDPISEHNRLYWYRQTLGQGPEFLTYFQNEAQLEKSRLLSDRFSAERPKGSFSTLEIQRTEQGDSAMYLCASSPGQGQTEAFFGQGTRLTVV.

The gene calls are TRBV11-1 and TRBJ2-1, with D unclear. The CDR3 extends over 13 amino acids. Per the germline V gene, CDR1 is SGHAT and CDR2 is FQDESV (reference sequence). The V and J ends lost 3 bases and 7 bases respectively, with 10 bases between them. The CDR3 coding sequence is TGTGCCAGCAGCTTGTTTGTGAGTAATGAGCAGTTCTTC. Protein: CASSLFVSNEQFF. The variable domain in full, with the rest retrieved from reference TRBV11-1 and TRBJ2-1, is EAEVAQSPRYKITEKSQAVAFWCDPISGHATLYWYRQILGQGPELLVQFQDESVVDDSQLPKDRFSAERLKGVDSTLKIQPAELGDSAMYLCASSLFVSNEQFFGPGTRLTVL.

This clonotype came up a few times. The chain recombines TRBV6-1 with TRBJ2-5; 7 bases fit TRBD2. Unmatched junction bases numbered 11, after V lost 2 bases and J lost 5 bases. The CDR3 has 16 amino acids. The V gene's germline CDR1 is MNHNS and CDR2 SASEGT. In nucleotides, the CDR3 is TGTGCCAGCAGTGAATTCGGCGGGAGTGGAGGGGAGACCCAGTACTTC. Its protein is CASSEFGGSGGETQYF.

This clonotype came up a few times. The genes are TRBV5-1 and TRBJ2-2; unclear D gene. In germline, CDR1 is SGHRS, CDR2 YFSETQ. This CDR3 spans 16 amino acids. Trimming stripped 1 base from V and 1 base from J, with 11 bases between. The CDR3, as DNA: TGCGCCAGCAGCTTGTCTTCTCGGCTGAACACCGGGGAGCTGTTTTTT. It translates to CASSLSSRLNTGELFF.

This clonotype was detected only a few times. In DNA form, the CDR3 reads TGTGCCCCGGGCCCGGCTAGCGGGAGGGCCAGAGATGAGCAGTTCTTC. It translates to CAPGPASGRARDEQFF. The gene calls are TRBV28 and TRBJ2-1; 12 nucleotides line up with TRBD2. The CDR3 covers 16 residues. Germline CDR1 and CDR2: MDHEN and SYDVKM. Trimming took 11 bases from V and 8 from J; bases not matched to a gene: 16.

This clonotype was seen a few times. The chain couples TRBV12-3 or TRBV12-4 to TRBJ2-1, with a possible D match to TRBD2 (5 bases). The CDR3 extends over 17 amino acids. The V and J ends lost 6 bases and 0 bases respectively, with 18 bases between them. CDR3 residues: CASRLFGSGVSYNEQFF. CDR3 DNA sequence: TGTGCCAGCAGATTATTTGGGAGCGGAGTCTCCTACAATGAGCAGTTCTTC.

This clonotype was seen ten or more times. The chain recombines TRBV20-1 with TRBJ2-5; D ambiguous. The CDR3 runs to 15 residues. The germline V gene has CDR1 DFQATT and CDR2 SNEGSKA (reference sequence). Trimming shortened V by 1 base and J by 1 base, and 13 bases separated the two germline ends. DNA of the CDR3: TGCAGTGCTAGAGGAGACACTCGATTCCAAGAGACCCAGTACTTC. This gives the protein CSARGDTRFQETQYF.

This clonotype showed up just a few times. The V gene is TRBV29-1, the J gene TRBJ2-2; a possible D gene is TRBD1 (5 bases). The CDR3 runs to 14 residues. Germline lookup yields CDR1 SQVTM and CDR2 ANQGSEA. V was clipped by 3 bases and J by 4 bases, with 12 bases between them. The CDR3 DNA follows: TGCAGCGTTGACCGTGACAGTGGCACCGGGGAGCTGTTTTTT. Translated: CSVDRDSGTGELFF.

This clonotype was seen only a few times. The chain has TRBV5-1 and TRBJ2-3; TRBD2 aligns across 8 bases. V shed 3 bases, J shed 4 bases, and the junction held 10 bases outside the gene matches. This CDR3 region has 16 residues. Germline loops: CDR1 SGHRS, CDR2 YFSETQ. CDR3 amino acids: CASSSPEAGAADTQYF. CDR3 DNA: TGCGCCAGCAGCTCCCCGGAAGCGGGGGCGGCAGATACGCAGTATTTT.

The CDR3 protein is CASRDRQGQPQHF. The CDR3 coding sequence is TGTGCCAGCAGGGACAGGCAGGGTCAGCCCCAGCATTTT. The V gene is TRBV12-3 or TRBV12-4, the J gene TRBJ1-5; TRBD1 matches at 7 bases. The CDR3 totals 13 residues. J lost 6 bases, V lost 6 bases, and 5 bases had no gene match.

The genes are TRBV15 and TRBJ1-1; 8 bases match TRBD1. Unmatched junction bases numbered 6, after V lost 1 base and J lost 5 bases. The CDR3 contains 15 residues. Germline V gives CDR1 LNHNV, CDR2 YYDKDF (reference sequence). This CDR3 is CATSRVRGLGTEAFF. The CDR3 DNA is TGTGCCACCAGCAGAGTCAGGGGGCTAGGGACTGAAGCTTTCTTT.

The sample holds a few counts of this clonotype. V is TRBV20-1 and J is TRBJ2-2; D may be TRBD2 (6 bases). The ends were cut back, 7 bases at V and 4 bases at J, with 16 bases in the middle. The CDR3 sequence is 14 residues long. Germline CDR1 reads DFQATT; CDR2 reads SNEGSKA (reference sequence). The chain's CDR3 is CSGLFGGSTGELFF. For the CDR3, the DNA is TGCAGTGGGCTCTTTGGGGGGAGCACCGGGGAGCTGTTTTTT.